This T cell receptor beta chain was obtained from a study of blood T cell repertoires in COVID-19. The overall study: The study drew acute and convalescent COVID-19 samples from the United States, Italy and Spain.

Clones were read by immunoSEQ multiplex PCR, and TCRdb kept only the in-frame ones, dropping some. The top ten clones hold roughly 30% of a sample with around 120,000 clones, over 80% of them seen once. CDR1 GTSNPN and CDR2 SVGIG come from the germline V gene (reference sequence). The CDR3 contains 14 residues. V was clipped by 6 bases and J by 3 bases, with 14 bases between them. Sequenced: peripheral blood. V and J are TRBV30 and TRBJ1-4, with D possibly being TRBD1 (5 bases). The sequence was collected from a woman in her seventies with acute or convalescent COVID-19. The CDR3 loop is CACLQGRSNEKLFF. In DNA form, the CDR3 reads TGTGCCTGCCTCCAGGGAAGGTCTAATGAAAAACTGTTTTTT.